A selection of T cell receptor beta chains follows, all from one sample in a study of T cell responses to AZD1222 COVID-19 vaccine. Sequenced by immunoSEQ multiplex PCR; TCRdb stores in-frame clones only, minus some. The profile shows 150,000 to 200,000 clones, around nine tenths of them singletons. The sequences come from peripheral blood, collected on day 0 of AZD1222 vaccination. Source of these receptors: an adult in good health. CDR3s include the opening cysteine and the closing phenylalanine or tryptophan. The order of the fields is clone size, D gene, J gene, V gene, CDR3 protein, CDR3 DNA. A D gene is named only where the DNA matches it firmly. Clone size is not always given. Where it is, it says once, few, many or a class for expanded clones.

>NA|TRBD2|TRBJ2-3|TRBV5-1
CASSSLGLAGDGGTDTQYF
TGCGCCAGCAGCTCCTTAGGACTAGCGGGGGATGGGGGCACAGATACGCAGTATTTT
>NA|NA|TRBJ1-2|TRBV10-1
CASSEASGGGYTF
TGCGCCAGCAGTGAAGCCAGCGGGGGCGGCTACACCTTC
>NA|TRBD2|TRBJ2-2|TRBV5-1
CASSLASSGRAKDTGELFF
TGCGCCAGCAGCTTGGCATCTAGCGGGAGGGCCAAGGACACCGGGGAGCTGTTTTTT
>NA|TRBD2|TRBJ2-3|TRBV6-4
CASSDLASGGPDTQYF
TGTGCCAGCAGTGACCTTGCTAGCGGGGGGCCAGATACGCAGTATTTT
>NA|NA|TRBJ2-2|TRBV11-2
CASSLDPLATGELFF
TGTGCCAGCAGCTTAGATCCGCTAGCGACCGGGGAGCTGTTTTTT
>once|NA|TRBJ2-7|TRBV4-2
CASSPGTQYEQYF
TGTGCCAGCAGCCCTGGGACTCAATACGAGCAGTACTTC
>NA|TRBD1|TRBJ2-7|TRBV4-1
CASSQDPPPGTGGYEQYF
TGCGCCAGCAGCCAAGATCCCCCACCCGGGACAGGGGGCTACGAGCAGTACTTC
>once|NA|TRBJ1-5|TRBV4-1
CASSQGYRGRSNQPQHF
TGCGCCAGCAGCCAAGGGTATAGGGGTAGGAGCAATCAGCCCCAGCATTTT
>NA|NA|TRBJ1-4|TRBV18
CASSPLNEKLFF
TGTGCCAGCTCACCACTCAATGAAAAACTGTTTTTT
>NA|NA|TRBJ2-1|TRBV19
CASSSQTQVNEQFF
TGTGCCAGTAGTTCACAGACCCAAGTCAATGAGCAGTTCTTC
>once|NA|TRBJ1-2|TRBV19
CASSMGALTRPYGYTF
TGTGCCAGTAGTATGGGAGCATTAACGAGGCCTTATGGCTACACCTTC
>NA|TRBD1|TRBJ1-1|TRBV19
CASSRGQSNTEAFF
TGTGCCAGTAGCAGGGGACAGTCGAACACTGAAGCTTTCTTT